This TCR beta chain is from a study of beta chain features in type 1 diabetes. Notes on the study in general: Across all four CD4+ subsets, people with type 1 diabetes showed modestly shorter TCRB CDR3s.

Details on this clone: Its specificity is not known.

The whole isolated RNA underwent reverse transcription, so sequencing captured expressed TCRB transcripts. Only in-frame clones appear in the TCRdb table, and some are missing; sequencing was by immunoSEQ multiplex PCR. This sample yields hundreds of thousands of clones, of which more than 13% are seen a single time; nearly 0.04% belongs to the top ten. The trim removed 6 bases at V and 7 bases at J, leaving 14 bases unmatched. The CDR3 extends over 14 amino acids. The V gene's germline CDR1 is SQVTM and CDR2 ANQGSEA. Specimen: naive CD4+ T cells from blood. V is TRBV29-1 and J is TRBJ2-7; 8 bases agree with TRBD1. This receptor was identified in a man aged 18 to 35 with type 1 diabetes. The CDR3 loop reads CSVSGQAGLGEQYF. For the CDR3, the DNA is TGCAGCGTATCGGGACAGGCCGGCTTGGGTGAGCAGTACTTC.